This TCR beta chain derives from a study of early T cells in non-severe SARS-CoV-2 infection. Regarding the study as a whole: Using VDJdb, the matching emphasized anti-spike CD8 responses while missing private and CD4 specificities.

Unique molecular identifiers tagged individual cDNA molecules. MiXCR, applied by TCRdb to the 5' RACE reads, yields one record per CDR3 protein. The table lists fewer than 65,000 distinct CDR3 sequences, more than 5.5% of them singletons. This clonotype was counted at least ten times. Its antigen is unknown. The source is an adult who was a healthcare worker with PCR-confirmed SARS-CoV-2 infection or an uninfected control (not recorded which). The sample was whole blood, taken at baseline.

The CDR3 loop is CASSPPGGLTDTQYF. CDR3 sequence (DNA): TGTGCCAGCAGCCCGCCGGGAGGTTTGACAGATACGCAGTATTTT. This chain connects TRBV5-4 to TRBJ2-3, with 7 bases that match TRBD2. Germline V CDR1 and CDR2: SGHNT, YYREEE (reference sequence). This CDR3 contains 15 residues. V was clipped by 4 bases and J by 3 bases; unmatched bases: 8.